One and the same sample provided the 8 T cell receptor beta chains below, sequenced in a study of T cell repertoires in cytomegalovirus infection. These receptors are not linked to any known antigen. MiXCR was run by TCRdb on the reads, yielding one entry per CDR3 protein. The sample lists roughly 990,000 distinct CDR3 sequences; around 31% were seen once. Sample: cultured CD8+ T cells from PBMCs, taken from culture after CMV antigen stimulation. These receptors came from a human donor in good health (CMV status not recorded). Some clones in this sample may be carry-over from other donors' samples.

This clonotype was recorded many times. The rearrangement joins TRBV7-6 to TRBJ2-2; the D is unclear. The CDR3 sequence is 17 residues long. V was shortened by 5 bases and J by 0 bases, with 16 bases between the two germline ends. Germline CDR1 SGHVS, CDR2 FNYEAQ. CDR3 sequence (DNA): TGTGCCAGCAGCCTCCCGAAGACGGTTCCGAACACCGGGGAGCTGTTTTTT. Its protein is CASSLPKTVPNTGELFF.

A few counts support this clonotype. V usage is TRBV28 and J usage is TRBJ2-5, with TRBD2 identical over 8 bases. This CDR3 is built from 13 residues. Per germline, CDR1 MDHEN and CDR2 SYDVKM. The V gene end was trimmed by 6 bases and the J gene end by 3 bases; junction bases not matched to a gene: 3. The CDR3 spells CASSISGKETQYF. CDR3 bases: TGTGCCAGCAGCATTAGCGGGAAAGAGACCCAGTACTTC.

This clonotype was counted a few times. The chain uses TRBV19 and TRBJ2-3, with D hard to call. The CDR3 is 14 residues long. V shed 6 bases and J shed 6 bases, with 16 bases lying between them. Germline CDR1 LNHDA, CDR2 SQIVND (reference sequence). CDR3 sequence reads: CASSNVVLKDTQYF. In DNA, the CDR3 is TGTGCCAGTAGCAACGTAGTATTAAAGGATACGCAGTATTTT.

A remark on this clonotype: The germline gene is not matched at one end of the junction; a read error may be the cause. In DNA form, the CDR3 reads TGTGCCAGCAGTTTAGCGCGGGGGGGAAACAATGAGCAGTTCTTC. Its protein product is CASSLARGGNNEQFF. This rearrangement joins TRBV7-6 to TRBJ2-1; 9 nucleotides line up with TRBD2. Germline V gives CDR1 SGHVS, CDR2 FNYEAQ. This CDR3 is 15 amino acids long.

The chain joins TRBV6-6 to TRBJ2-1, with 11 bases matching TRBD2. Germline assignment: CDR1 MNHNY and CDR2 SVGAGI (reference sequence). The CDR3 sequence is 16 residues long. V lost 6 bases, J lost 6 bases, and 10 bases stayed unmatched. The CDR3 here is CASRILAGGFFNEQFF. Written as DNA, the CDR3 is TGTGCCAGCAGGATTTTAGCGGGGGGGTTCTTCAATGAGCAGTTCTTC.

The gene calls are TRBV5-5 and TRBJ2-5; D is undetermined. The germline CDR1 and CDR2 sequences are SGHKS and YYEKEE (reference sequence). This CDR3 comprises 15 residues. The ends were cut back, 2 bases at V and 2 bases at J, with 13 bases in the middle. The CDR3 loop reads CASSFYGQPQETQYF. The CDR3 DNA reads as TGTGCCAGCAGCTTTTATGGGCAGCCTCAAGAGACCCAGTACTTC.

This clonotype was seen a handful of times. The rearrangement links TRBV12-3 or TRBV12-4 to TRBJ2-7; 11 bases fit TRBD1. The CDR3 is 15 residues long. V trimming: 5 bases; J trimming: 4 bases; junction bases outside the gene matches: 7. CDR3 amino acids: CASSLGTGGRYEQYF. In DNA, the CDR3 is TGTGCCAGCAGTCTCGGGACAGGGGGTAGGTACGAGCAGTACTTC.

Concerning this clonotype itself: At one boundary the junction diverges from the germline segment, which might be a read error. This sequence joins TRBV27 and TRBJ1-5; 10 nucleotides line up with TRBD1. The CDR3 runs 14 residues. Looked up from germline, CDR1 is MNHEY and CDR2 is SMNVEV (reference sequence). CDR3 nucleotides: TGTGCCAACAGTCCGACAGGGGGCAAGGGGCCCCAGCATTTT. Its protein product is CANSPTGGKGPQHF.